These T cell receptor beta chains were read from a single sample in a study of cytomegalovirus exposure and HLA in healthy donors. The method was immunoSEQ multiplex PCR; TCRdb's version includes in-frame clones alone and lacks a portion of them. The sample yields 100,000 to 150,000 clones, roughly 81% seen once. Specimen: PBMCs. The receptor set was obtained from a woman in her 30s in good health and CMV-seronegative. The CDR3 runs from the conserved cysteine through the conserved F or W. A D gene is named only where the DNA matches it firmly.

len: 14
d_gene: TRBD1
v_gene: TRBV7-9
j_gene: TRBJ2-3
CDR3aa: CASSLDRGLDTQYF

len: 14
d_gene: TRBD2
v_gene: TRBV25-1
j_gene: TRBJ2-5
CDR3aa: CASSFSGGGETQYF

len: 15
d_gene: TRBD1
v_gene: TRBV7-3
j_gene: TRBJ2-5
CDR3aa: CASSPGGSGVETQYF

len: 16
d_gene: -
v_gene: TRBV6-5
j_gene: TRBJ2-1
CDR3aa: CASSYSSRPTPYEQFF

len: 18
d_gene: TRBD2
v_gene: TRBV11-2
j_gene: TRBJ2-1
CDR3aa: CASLSLGASGGFYNEQFF

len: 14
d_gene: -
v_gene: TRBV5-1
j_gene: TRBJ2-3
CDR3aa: CASSLAQAGDTQYF

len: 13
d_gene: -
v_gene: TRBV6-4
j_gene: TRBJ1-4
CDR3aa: CASSDREGEKLFF

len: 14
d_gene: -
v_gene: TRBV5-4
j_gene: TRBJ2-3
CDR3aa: CASSLASITDTQYF

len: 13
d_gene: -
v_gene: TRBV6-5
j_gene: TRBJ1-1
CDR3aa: CASSYGENTEAFF

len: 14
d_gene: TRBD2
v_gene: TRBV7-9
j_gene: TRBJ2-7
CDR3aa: CASSLGTSVNEQYF

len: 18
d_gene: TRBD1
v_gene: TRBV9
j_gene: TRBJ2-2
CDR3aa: CASSVDSGGARGTGELFF

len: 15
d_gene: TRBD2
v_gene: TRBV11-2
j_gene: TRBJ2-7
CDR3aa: CASSLETSGTYEQYF

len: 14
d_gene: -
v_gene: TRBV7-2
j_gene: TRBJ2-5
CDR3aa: CASSFGGRGETQYF

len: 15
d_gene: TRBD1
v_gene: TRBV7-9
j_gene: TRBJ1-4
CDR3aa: CASSLRQGVGEKLFF

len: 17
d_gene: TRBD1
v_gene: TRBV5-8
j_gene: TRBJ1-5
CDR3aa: CASSLWQGASSNQPQHF

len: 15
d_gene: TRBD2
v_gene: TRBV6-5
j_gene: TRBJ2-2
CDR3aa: CASSHPGGRTGELFF

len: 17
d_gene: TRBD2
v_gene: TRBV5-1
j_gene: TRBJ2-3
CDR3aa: CASSVSFSGASTDTQYF

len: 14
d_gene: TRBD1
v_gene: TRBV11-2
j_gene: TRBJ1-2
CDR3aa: CASSFGTGGDGYTF

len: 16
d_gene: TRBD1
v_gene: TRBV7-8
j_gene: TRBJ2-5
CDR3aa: CASSFRADRGQETQYF

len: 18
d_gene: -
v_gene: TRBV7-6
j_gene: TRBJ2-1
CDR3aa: CASSLGAGLPSSYNEQFF

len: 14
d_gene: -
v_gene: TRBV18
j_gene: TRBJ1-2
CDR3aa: CASSPRRQNYGYTF

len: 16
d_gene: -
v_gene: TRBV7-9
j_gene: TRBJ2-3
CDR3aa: CASSTSRLGRTDTQYF

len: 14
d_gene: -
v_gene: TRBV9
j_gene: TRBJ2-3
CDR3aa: CASSVAVAADTQYF

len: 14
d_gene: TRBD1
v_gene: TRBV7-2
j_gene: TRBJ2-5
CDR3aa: CASSLRGRQETQYF

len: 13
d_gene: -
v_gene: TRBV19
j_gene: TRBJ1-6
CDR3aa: CASSINPPTTLHF

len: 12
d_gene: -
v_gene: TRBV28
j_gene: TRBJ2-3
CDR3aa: CASSSYGGTQYF

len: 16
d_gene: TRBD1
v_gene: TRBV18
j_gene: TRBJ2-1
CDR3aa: CASSHAGTGKERGTFF

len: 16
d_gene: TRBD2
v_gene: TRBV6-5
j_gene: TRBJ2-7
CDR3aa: CASSYSQTSGIYEQYF

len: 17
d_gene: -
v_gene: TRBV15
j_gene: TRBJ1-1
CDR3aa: CATSRPHAGPGNTEAFF

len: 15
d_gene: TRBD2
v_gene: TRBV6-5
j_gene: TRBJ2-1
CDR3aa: CASSYSTSGSNEQFF

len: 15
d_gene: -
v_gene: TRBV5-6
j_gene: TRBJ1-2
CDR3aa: CASSWGESLLYGYTF

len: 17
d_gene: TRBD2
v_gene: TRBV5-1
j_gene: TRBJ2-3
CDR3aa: CASSLTSLAGSADTQYF

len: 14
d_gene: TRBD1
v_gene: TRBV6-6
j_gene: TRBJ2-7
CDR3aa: CATGPLTGPYEQYF

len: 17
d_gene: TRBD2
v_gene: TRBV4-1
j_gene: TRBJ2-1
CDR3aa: CASSQDSGVSSYNEQFF

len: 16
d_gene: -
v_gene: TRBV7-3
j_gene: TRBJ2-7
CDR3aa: CASSLTRTQLGGEQYF

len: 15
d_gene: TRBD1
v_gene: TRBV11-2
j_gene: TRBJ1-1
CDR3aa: CASSRWTGMNTEAFF